This T cell receptor beta chain was recorded in a study of cytomegalovirus exposure and HLA in healthy donors. Details on this clone: The antigen is undetermined.

Use of 60 Vbeta and 13 Jbeta primers characterized the PCR. TCRdb's table, derived via immunoSEQ multiplex PCR, lists solely in-frame clones and lacks some. The top ten clones hold less than 3.5% of a sample with approximately 160,000 clones, over 65% of them seen once. Notes on the study in general: Some segments of the V type, notably TRBV6-2 and TRBV6-3, were excluded as indistinguishable. In vitro, a few CMV-associated chains proved specific for CMV antigens.

Each of the donors was a healthy bone marrow donor. These donors counted as nominally healthy when sampled, but unrecorded immune exposures were likely. Germline loops: CDR1 LGHNA, CDR2 YNFKEQ. CDR3 length: 16 residues. Deletions cut 1 base from V and 4 bases from J, with 17 bases between. This clonotype was obtained from a middle-aged woman in good health and CMV-seropositive. The source material was PBMCs. This chain uses TRBV4-2 with TRBJ2-7, with a possible D match to TRBD2 (6 bases). CDR3 in DNA: TGTGCCAGCAGCCAAGGTGGCAGTAGCGGAAAATACGAGCAGTACTTC. Translation: CASSQGGSSGKYEQYF.